A selection of T cell receptor beta chains follows, all from one sample in a study of shared clonotypes between healthy human individuals. Here immunoSEQ multiplex PCR was the method, and the copy in TCRdb shows in-frame clones only, minus some. Found here are about 2.1 million clones, around 93% of them singletons; the top ten hold 1.7%. Sequences were obtained from naive CD8+ T cells from PBMCs. The receptors were sampled from a man between 18 and 29 years old in good health. Some clones in this sample may be carry-over from other donors' samples. CDR3s include the opening cysteine and the closing phenylalanine or tryptophan. A D gene is named only where the DNA matches it firmly. Some rows mark clone size as missing; the rest say once, few, many or name a class of expanded clone.

d_call | clone_size | j_call | v_call | cdr3_aa | cdr3_nt
TRBD2 | - | TRBJ2-5 | TRBV7-3 | CASSLTGLAGETQYF | TGTGCCAGCAGCTTAACGGGGCTAGCGGGAGAGACCCAGTACTTC
TRBD2 | - | TRBJ2-3 | TRBV27 | CASSLLLADTDTQYF | TGTGCCAGCAGTTTATTACTAGCGGACACAGATACGCAGTATTTT
TRBD1 | - | TRBJ1-5 | TRBV7-8 | CASSSRDREANQPQHF | TGTGCCAGCAGCTCTAGGGACAGGGAAGCAAATCAGCCCCAGCATTTT
TRBD2 | - | TRBJ2-3 | TRBV5-1 | CASSFHSGTKTNTDTQYF | TGCGCCAGCAGCTTTCATAGCGGGACAAAAACCAACACAGATACGCAGTATTTT
- | - | TRBJ2-7 | TRBV4-1 | CASSQGREQYF | TGCGCCAGCAGCCAAGGACGCGAGCAGTACTTC
TRBD2 | - | TRBJ2-2 | TRBV9 | CASSAGLAETTGELFF | TGTGCCAGCAGCGCCGGACTAGCGGAGACCACCGGGGAGCTGTTTTTT
- | - | TRBJ2-5 | TRBV9 | CASSKGPETQYF | TGTGCCAGTAGCAAAGGACCTGAGACCCAGTACTTC
- | - | TRBJ2-3 | TRBV29-1 | CSAFADTQYF | TGCAGCGCCTTCGCAGATACGCAGTATTTT
- | - | TRBJ1-5 | TRBV7-9 | CASSLNSQPQHF | TGTGCCAGCAGCTTAAATTCCCAGCCCCAGCATTTT
TRBD1 | - | TRBJ2-1 | TRBV14 | CASSQDGTATYNEQFF | TGTGCCAGCAGCCAAGATGGGACAGCCACCTACAATGAGCAGTTCTTC
- | - | TRBJ2-2 | TRBV7-6 | CASLDRERAGELFF | TGTGCCAGCTTGGACCGGGAGCGGGCCGGGGAGCTGTTTTTT
- | few | TRBJ1-2 | TRBV30 | CAWSAPIPVYGYTF | TGTGCCTGGAGTGCTCCGATCCCCGTCTATGGCTACACCTTC
TRBD2 | - | TRBJ2-7 | TRBV10-2 | CASSPDETSVPYEQYF | TGCGCCAGCAGTCCAGACGAGACTAGCGTCCCCTACGAGCAGTACTTC
TRBD1 | - | TRBJ1-2 | TRBV5-4 | CASSLGQGVKGGGYTF | TGTGCCAGCAGCTTGGGACAGGGTGTTAAAGGGGGAGGCTACACCTTC
- | - | TRBJ1-1 | TRBV13 | CASRPTQLRMNTEAFF | TGTGCCAGCAGGCCCACCCAGCTGAGAATGAACACTGAAGCTTTCTTT
TRBD1 | - | TRBJ2-7 | TRBV7-8 | CASSPRQGGDEQYF | TGTGCCAGCAGCCCGCGACAGGGCGGTGACGAGCAGTACTTC
- | - | TRBJ1-1 | TRBV5-1 | CASSLESANTEAFF | TGCGCCAGCAGCTTGGAGTCAGCTAACACTGAAGCTTTCTTT
- | - | TRBJ2-1 | TRBV19 | CATKNWQGIYNEQFF | TGTGCCACCAAAAATTGGCAGGGGATATACAATGAGCAGTTCTTC
- | - | TRBJ2-7 | TRBV13 | CASSLGPGEQYF | TGTGCCAGCAGCCTTGGACCAGGGGAGCAGTACTTC
TRBD2 | - | TRBJ2-3 | TRBV11-3 | CASSYSGRTDTQYF | TGTGCCAGCAGCTATAGCGGGAGGACAGATACGCAGTATTTT
TRBD1 | - | TRBJ1-1 | TRBV6-5 | CASRTQGQRGTEAFF | TGTGCCAGCAGAACCCAGGGACAGCGGGGCACTGAAGCTTTCTTT
- | - | TRBJ2-7 | TRBV4-1 | CASSQVRDAYEQYF | TGCGCCAGCAGCCAAGTCCGGGACGCCTACGAGCAGTACTTT
- | - | TRBJ2-2 | TRBV7-9 | CASSLRSGAGGELFF | TGTGCCAGCAGCCTCAGATCGGGAGCCGGCGGGGAGCTGTTTTTT
TRBD1 | - | TRBJ2-7 | TRBV27 | CASRRDSWYF | TGTGCCAGCAGACGGGACAGCTGGTACTTC